This TCR beta chain was obtained from a study of blood T cell repertoires in COVID-19. Clones were sequenced by immunoSEQ multiplex PCR, and TCRdb holds only the in-frame ones, with some missing. The top ten hold roughly a sixth of the sample, which has about 250,000 clones, under 90% seen once. CDR1 and CDR2 (germline): MGHRA, YSYEKL. V lost 0 bases and J 6 bases, leaving 17 bases between the germline ends. CDR3 length: 16 amino acids. V gene TRBV4-1 combines with J gene TRBJ2-5; tentative D call: TRBD2 (7 bases). The sequenced material came from PBMCs or T cells enriched from blood (not recorded which). The clonotype originates from a young man who had recovered from COVID-19. Here the CDR3 DNA reads TGCGCCAGCAGCCAAGACTATACAGGGAGGGGGAAGACCCAGTACTTC. Translating it yields CASSQDYTGRGKTQYF.